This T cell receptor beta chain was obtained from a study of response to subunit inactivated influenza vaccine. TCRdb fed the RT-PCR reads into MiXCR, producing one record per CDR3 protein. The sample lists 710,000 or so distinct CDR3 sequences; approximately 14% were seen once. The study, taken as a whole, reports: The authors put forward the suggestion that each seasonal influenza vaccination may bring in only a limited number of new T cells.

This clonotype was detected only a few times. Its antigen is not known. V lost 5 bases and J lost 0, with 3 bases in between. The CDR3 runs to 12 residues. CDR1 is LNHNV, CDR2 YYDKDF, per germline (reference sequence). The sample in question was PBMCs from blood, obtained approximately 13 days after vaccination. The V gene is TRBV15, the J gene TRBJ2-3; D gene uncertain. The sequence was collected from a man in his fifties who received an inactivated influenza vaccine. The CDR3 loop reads CATSESTDTQYF. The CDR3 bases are TGTGCCACCAGCGAGAGCACAGATACGCAGTATTTT.